Each of the 17 T cell receptor beta chains below was sequenced from the same sample in a study of shared clonotypes between healthy human individuals. Sequencing was performed with immunoSEQ multiplex PCR; in TCRdb, only in-frame clones are kept and a portion is missing. The profile shows millions of clones, over 85% of them singletons. The sequenced material came from naive CD4+ T cells sorted from blood. The subset denotes: CD45RA+ positively selected. These receptors were obtained from a man aged 18 to 29 in good health.

A single count supports this clone. The same CDR3 arises from other DNA sequences in this sample as well. V and J are TRBV28 and TRBJ2-7, with D uncertain. The CDR3 is 12 residues long. Trimming removed 2 bases at V and 0 bases at J, with 2 bases between. The germline gives CDR1 MDHEN, CDR2 SYDVKM. CDR3 bases: TGTGCCAGCAGTTTACCCTCCTACGAGCAGTACTTC. Protein sequence: CASSLPSYEQYF. The entire variable domain, with the rest obtained from reference TRBV28 and TRBJ2-7, is as follows: DVKVTQSSRYLVKRTGEKVFLECVQDMDHENMFWYRQDPGLGLRLIYFSYDVKMKEKGDIPEGYSVSREKKERFSLILESASTNQTSMYLCASSLPSYEQYFGPGTRLTVT.

The chain carries TRBV4-2 and TRBJ2-7; D uncertain. Germline-derived CDR1 and CDR2 are LGHNA and YNFKEQ. The CDR3 covers 19 residues. Trimming took off 0 bases at V and 3 bases at J, with 24 bases between the two ends. The DNA for the CDR3 is TGTGCCAGCAGCCAAGAGGTCCCAGTTGAAGGTACTCGTAACTACGAGCAGTACTTC. Translated: CASSQEVPVEGTRNYEQYF.

The chain carries TRBV5-1 and TRBJ2-7, with D unresolved. CDR3 length equals 13 residues. Germline CDR1 is SGHRS and CDR2 is YFSETQ. Trimming removed 2 bases at V and 3 bases at J, with 9 bases between. Here the CDR3 DNA reads TGCGCCAGCAGCTTCCAAGGGTTCTACGAGCAGTACTTC. Translated: CASSFQGFYEQYF.

The chain uses TRBV6-5 and TRBJ2-4, with TRBD1 matching over 9 bases. The trim removed 5 bases at V and 7 bases at J, leaving 6 bases unmatched. Germline-derived CDR1 and CDR2 are MNHEY and SVGAGI. The CDR3 loop spans 14 amino acids. DNA for the CDR3: TGTGCCAGCAGTCGGAGGGACAGGGTGAACATTCAGTACTTC. This translates into CASSRRDRVNIQYF.

The chain combines TRBV7-2 with TRBJ1-1, with D hard to call. From germline, CDR1 is SGHTA and CDR2 FQGNSA. Trimming removed 5 bases from V and 1 base from J, with 11 bases in between. CDR3 length: 14 residues. In DNA form, the CDR3 reads TGTGCCAGCAGCGTGGACTTCAGGAACACTGAAGCTTTCTTT. Translated: CASSVDFRNTEAFF.

This chain joins TRBV10-3 and TRBJ1-5; D is unresolved. The germline V gene encodes CDR1 ENHRY and CDR2 SYGVKD. V dropped 4 bases and J dropped 7 bases, with 8 bases sitting between them. CDR3 length: 12 residues. For the CDR3, the DNA is TGTGCCATCAGTGGAGGCACCCAGCCCCAGCATTTT. Encoded protein: CAISGGTQPQHF.

Points on this clone: Different DNA sequences within this sample yield the same CDR3. The gene calls are TRBV5-1 and TRBJ1-3; no clear D. Trimming left V 4 bases short and J 0 bases short, with 2 bases between. Per the germline V gene, CDR1 is SGHRS and CDR2 is YFSETQ. There are 12 residues in the CDR3. CDR3 protein: CASSGSGNTIYF. CDR3 sequence (DNA): TGCGCCAGCAGCGGCTCTGGAAACACCATATATTTT.

The chain couples TRBV10-1 to TRBJ2-7; 9 bases line up with TRBD1. This CDR3 has 14 residues. Germline CDR1 reads WNHNN; CDR2 reads SYGVQD (reference sequence). V lost 5 bases to trimming and J lost 4 bases; unmatched junction nucleotides: 6. CDR3 region: CASSPPGQGYEQYF. In DNA, the CDR3 is TGCGCCAGCAGTCCCCCCGGACAGGGGTACGAGCAGTACTTC.

This chain connects TRBV7-2 to TRBJ2-1; D not resolved. V lost 4 bases and J 6 bases, leaving 4 bases between the germline ends. The CDR3 loop spans 11 amino acids. The germline V gene encodes CDR1 SGHTA and CDR2 FQGNSA. The CDR3 DNA follows: TGTGCCAGCAGCTCGTTCAATGAGCAGTTCTTC. It is translated as CASSSFNEQFF.

The V and J genes are TRBV28 and TRBJ1-5; D gene ambiguous. Trimming removed 2 bases at V and 7 bases at J, with 12 bases between. CDR1 is MDHEN and CDR2 is SYDVKM in the germline V gene. This CDR3 spans 14 amino acids. The CDR3 DNA follows: TGTGCCAGCAGTTTACCCGGGGTCTCGCAGCCCCAGCATTTT. It translates to CASSLPGVSQPQHF.

J is TRBJ2-2 and V is TRBV9; 7 nucleotides line up with TRBD2. The junction had 3 bases not matched to a gene; V was cut back by 2 bases and J by 5 bases. CDR3 length equals 14 residues. Germline V gene data show CDR1 as SGDLS and CDR2 as YYNGEE. Here the CDR3 reads CASSVVSGTGELFF. The CDR3 DNA reads as TGTGCCAGCAGCGTTGTTAGCGGGACCGGGGAGCTGTTTTTT.

The chain combines TRBV25-1 with TRBJ2-1, with TRBD2 identical over 8 bases. Germline assignment: CDR1 MGHDK and CDR2 SYGVNS. The J segment lost 0 bases and the V segment lost 3 bases, leaving 4 bases of the junction unmatched. CDR3 length: 16 residues. Written as DNA, the CDR3 is TGTGCCAGCAGTGATACTAGCGGCAGCTCCTACAATGAGCAGTTCTTC. Encoded protein: CASSDTSGSSYNEQFF.

The chain couples TRBV27 to TRBJ1-2; D unresolved. This CDR3 has 13 amino acids. CDR1 is MNHEY and CDR2 is SMNVEV in the germline V gene (reference sequence). V was cut by 5 bases and J by 6 bases, with 13 bases left in between. DNA of the CDR3: TGTGCCAGCAGTGGAGGGATGGGGAATGGCTACACCTTC. The encoded protein is CASSGGMGNGYTF.

J is TRBJ2-5 and V is TRBV6-4; D is tentatively TRBD1 or TRBD2 (5 bases each). This CDR3 contains 13 residues. Trimming left V 3 bases short and J 9 bases short, with 14 bases between. Germline V gene lookup returns CDR1 MRHNA and CDR2 SNTAGT. The CDR3 nucleotides are TGTGCCAGCAGTGAATCGGGGCATTTGCCCCAGTACTTC. Protein sequence: CASSESGHLPQYF.

The genes are TRBV6-1 and TRBJ2-1; D assignment may be TRBD1 or TRBD2 (5 bases each). This CDR3 spans 15 amino acids. From germline, CDR1 is MNHNS and CDR2 SASEGT. The V and J ends lost 7 bases and 9 bases respectively, with 22 bases between them. The CDR3 sequence: CASINSVGTAVEQFF. CDR3 sequence (DNA): TGTGCCAGCATTAATTCTGTTGGGACGGCAGTTGAGCAGTTCTTC.

The V call is TRBV11-2, the J call TRBJ1-1; 10 bases are shared with TRBD1. The CDR3 covers 15 residues. V gave up 5 bases and J gave up 6 bases; unmatched junction bases: 9. Germline-derived CDR1 and CDR2 are SGHAT and FQNNGV. The CDR3 spells CASSDRTGGRPEAFF. CDR3 nucleotide sequence: TGTGCCAGCAGCGATAGGACAGGGGGTCGCCCTGAAGCTTTCTTT. The variable domain in full, with the rest retrieved from reference TRBV11-2 and TRBJ1-1, is EAGVAQSPRYKIIEKRQSVAFWCNPISGHATLYWYQQILGQGPKLLIQFQNNGVVDDSQLPKDRFSAERLKGVDSTLKIQPAKLEDSAVYLCASSDRTGGRPEAFFGQGTRLTVV.

The chain employs TRBV18 and TRBJ1-5; D gene unclear. In germline, CDR1 is KGHSH, CDR2 LQKENI. Trimming removed 6 bases at V and 0 bases at J, with 9 bases between. The CDR3 is made up of 14 amino acids. The CDR3 DNA reads as TGTGCCAGCTCGATGACGGATAGCAATCAGCCCCAGCATTTT. Translation: CASSMTDSNQPQHF.